The sequence of this TCR beta chain was determined in a study of Ad26.COV2.S vaccination and SARS-CoV-2 variants. Findings of the study overall: Total T cell responses may have been underestimated by the TCR breadth and depth analyses. Recipients given vaccine exceeded placebo recipients in spike-specific TCR breadth. Substantial breadth was reportedly displayed by spike-specific CD8+ and CD4+ T cell responses after vaccination.

The data were produced by immunoSEQ multiplex PCR, yet TCRdb's version contains in-frame clones alone and is incomplete. The data show about 350,000 clones, with around 92% seen just once and roughly 3.9% held by the top ten. As for this clone: What it binds is unknown.

The CDR3 extends over 17 amino acids. Germline CDR1 is MGHDK and CDR2 is SYGVNS. With 4 bases clipped from V and 1 base from J, the junction kept 6 bases outside the gene matches. The specimen was peripheral blood, collected after recovery from COVID-19. The receptor was isolated from a human donor who had recovered from COVID-19. The J gene is TRBJ1-6, the V gene TRBV25-1, with 8 bases lining up with TRBD1. CDR3 DNA: TGTGCCAGCAGTGTTACAGGGGGTTTATCCTATAATTCACCCCTCCACTTT. Translation: CASSVTGGLSYNSPLHF. The full variable domain, completed using reference TRBV25-1 and TRBJ1-6, is EADIYQTPRYLVIGTGKKITLECSQTMGHDKMYWYQQDPGMELHLIHYSYGVNSTEKGDLSSESTVSRIRTEHFPLTLESARPSHTSQYLCASSVTGGLSYNSPLHFGNGTRLTVT.